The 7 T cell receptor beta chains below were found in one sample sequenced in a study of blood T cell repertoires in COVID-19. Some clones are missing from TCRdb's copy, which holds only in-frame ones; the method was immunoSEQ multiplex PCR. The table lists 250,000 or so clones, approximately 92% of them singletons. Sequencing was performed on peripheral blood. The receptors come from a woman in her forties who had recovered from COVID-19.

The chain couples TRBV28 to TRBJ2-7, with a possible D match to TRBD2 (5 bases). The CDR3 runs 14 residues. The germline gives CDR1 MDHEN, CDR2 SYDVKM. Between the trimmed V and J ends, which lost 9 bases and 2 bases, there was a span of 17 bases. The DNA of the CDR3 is TGTGCCAGTAACTCTGGAGGTGGAGCCTACGAGCAGTACTTC. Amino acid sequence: CASNSGGGAYEQYF.

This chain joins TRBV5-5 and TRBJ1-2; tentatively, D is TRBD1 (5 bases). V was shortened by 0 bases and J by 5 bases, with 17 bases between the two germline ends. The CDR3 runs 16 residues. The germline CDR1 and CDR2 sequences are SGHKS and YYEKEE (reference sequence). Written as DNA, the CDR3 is TGTGCCAGCAGCTTGGGAGAGGTATGGGGGGAGTATGGCTACACCTTC. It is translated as CASSLGEVWGEYGYTF.

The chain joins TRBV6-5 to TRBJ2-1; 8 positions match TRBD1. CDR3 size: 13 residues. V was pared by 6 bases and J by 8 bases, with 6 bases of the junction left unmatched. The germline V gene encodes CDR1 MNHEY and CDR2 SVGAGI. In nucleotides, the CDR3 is TGTGCCAGCAGATTAGGACAGGGCGATGAGCAGTTCTTC. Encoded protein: CASRLGQGDEQFF.

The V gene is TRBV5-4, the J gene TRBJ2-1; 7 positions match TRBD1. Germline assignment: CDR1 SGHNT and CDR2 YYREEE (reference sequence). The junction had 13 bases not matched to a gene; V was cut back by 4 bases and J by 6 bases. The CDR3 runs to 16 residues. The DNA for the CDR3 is TGTGCCAGCAGCCCGTGGGTAGGGGGCACAGGCAATGAGCAGTTCTTC. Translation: CASSPWVGGTGNEQFF.

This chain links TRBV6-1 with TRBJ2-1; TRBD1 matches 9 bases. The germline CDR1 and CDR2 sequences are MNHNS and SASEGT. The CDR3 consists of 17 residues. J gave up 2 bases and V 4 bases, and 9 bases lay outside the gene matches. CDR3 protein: CASSGGSTGGTYNEQFF. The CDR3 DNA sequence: TGTGCCAGCAGTGGGGGGTCGACAGGGGGAACCTACAATGAGCAGTTCTTC.

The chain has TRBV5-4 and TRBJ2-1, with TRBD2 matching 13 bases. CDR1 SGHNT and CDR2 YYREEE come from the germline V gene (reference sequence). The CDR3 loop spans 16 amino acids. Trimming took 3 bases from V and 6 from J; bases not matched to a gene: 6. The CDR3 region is CASSSKTSGGFNEQFF. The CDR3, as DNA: TGTGCCAGCAGCTCCAAGACTAGCGGGGGGTTCAATGAGCAGTTCTTC.

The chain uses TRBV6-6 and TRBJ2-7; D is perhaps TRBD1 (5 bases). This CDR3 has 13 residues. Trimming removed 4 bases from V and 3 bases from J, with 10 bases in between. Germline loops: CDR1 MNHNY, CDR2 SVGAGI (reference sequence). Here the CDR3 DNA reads TGTGCCAGCAGTTCCGGCAGGGACTACGAGCAGTACTTC. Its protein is CASSSGRDYEQYF.